The 17 T cell receptor beta chains below were found in one sample sequenced in a study of identical twins. TCRdb passed the 5' RACE reads through MiXCR, listing each CDR3 protein once. Among roughly 290,000 distinct CDR3 sequences, approximately 8.5% were seen once, and the ten largest hold more than 2%. The same sample was also used in a study of yellow fever vaccine responses in identical twins.

Input material: memory (CD45RO+) T cells sorted from blood. The receptors were gathered from a woman aged 18-29 years in good health.

CDR3 sequence reads: CASSEAGAGQGNTEAFF. As DNA, the CDR3 is TGTGCCAGCAGTGAAGCGGGAGCTGGCCAGGGGAACACTGAAGCTTTCTTT. The V and J genes are TRBV2 and TRBJ1-1, with a tentative D call TRBD1 (5 bases). This CDR3 spans 17 amino acids. Trimming cost V 0 bases and J 1 base, with 15 bases left between them. Germline assignment: CDR1 SNHLY and CDR2 FYNNEI.

This clonotype was recorded a few times. The chain couples TRBV13 to TRBJ2-1; the D gene could be TRBD1 or TRBD2 (5 bases each). CDR1 is PRHDT, CDR2 FYEKMQ, per germline (reference sequence). The CDR3 contains 16 residues. Trimming stripped 5 bases from V and 3 bases from J, with 17 bases between. As DNA, the CDR3 is TGTGCCAGCAGCCCCCAGGGCGGTGGGGGCTACAATGAGCAGTTCTTC. It yields the protein CASSPQGGGGYNEQFF.

This clonotype was seen at least ten times. The rearrangement uses TRBV15 and TRBJ2-1; 7 bases agree with TRBD1. In germline, CDR1 is LNHNV, CDR2 YYDKDF (reference sequence). This CDR3 spans 15 amino acids. V lost 3 bases to trimming and J lost 0 bases; unmatched junction nucleotides: 2. The CDR3 coding sequence is TGTGCCACCAGCAGGACAGGGAGCTCCTACAATGAGCAGTTCTTC. Translated: CATSRTGSSYNEQFF.

The gene calls are TRBV29-1 and TRBJ2-5; 10 positions agree with TRBD2. Germline assignment: CDR1 SQVTM and CDR2 ANQGSEA. This CDR3 contains 13 residues. V was clipped by 3 bases and J by 4 bases; unmatched bases: 2. CDR3 loop: CSVDSSGGETQYF. As DNA, the CDR3 is TGCAGCGTTGATTCTAGCGGGGGAGAGACCCAGTACTTC.

This clonotype showed up just a few times. The chain is built from TRBV2 and TRBJ2-2; no clear D gene. V was clipped by 6 bases and J by 3 bases, with 5 bases between them. The CDR3 extends over 12 amino acids. Germline CDR1 reads SNHLY; CDR2 reads FYNNEI. The CDR3: CASSEYTGELFF. For the CDR3, the DNA is TGTGCCAGCAGCGAGTACACCGGGGAGCTGTTTTTT.

This clonotype was picked up many times. The chain is built from TRBV6-4 and TRBJ2-5; the match to TRBD1 covers 10 bases. The V segment lost 5 bases and the J segment 5 bases; nucleotides outside the gene matches: 8. CDR1 and CDR2 from the germline V gene are MRHNA and SNTAGT. This CDR3 has 15 amino acids. The CDR3 sequence: CASSQTPDRGETQYF. In nucleotides, the CDR3 is TGTGCCAGCAGTCAAACCCCGGACAGGGGGGAGACCCAGTACTTC.

This clonotype was seen repeatedly, ten times or more. The chain has TRBV9 and TRBJ1-3; TRBD1 matches 8 bases. The CDR3 is 16 residues long. Germline CDR1 is SGDLS and CDR2 is YYNGEE. V lost 0 bases to trimming and J lost 8 bases; unmatched junction nucleotides: 10. The CDR3 region has the DNA TGTGCCAGCAGCGTAGCCCCCGACAGGGGAGGGCACACCATATATTTT. Encoded protein: CASSVAPDRGGHTIYF.

This clonotype has at least ten counts. J is TRBJ2-7 and V is TRBV12-3 or TRBV12-4; no reliable D call. Trimming stripped 2 bases from V and 7 bases from J, with 12 bases between. The CDR3 runs to 13 residues. CDR3 loop: CASSLFGVGEQYF. CDR3 DNA: TGTGCCAGCAGTTTATTTGGGGTCGGGGAGCAGTACTTC.

V is TRBV7-9 and J is TRBJ2-2; D ambiguous. Germline CDR1 is SEHNR and CDR2 is FQNEAQ (reference sequence). The CDR3 is made up of 13 amino acids. V lost 1 base and J 6 bases, leaving 6 bases between the germline ends. The CDR3 region is CASSLVAAGELFF. CDR3 DNA: TGTGCCAGCAGCTTAGTAGCAGCCGGGGAGCTGTTTTTT.

This chain links TRBV20-1 with TRBJ2-7, with 8 positions matching TRBD1. Germline loops: CDR1 DFQATT, CDR2 SNEGSKA (reference sequence). V shed 3 bases and J 6 bases; nucleotides not matched to a gene: 10. The CDR3 is 14 residues long. CDR3 nucleotide sequence: TGCAGTGCTAGGGCCCTGGACAGGGTTTCCGAGCAGTACTTC. Its protein is CSARALDRVSEQYF.

This clonotype was picked up many times. The rearrangement links TRBV10-3 to TRBJ2-5, with 8 positions matching TRBD2. The CDR3 covers 16 residues. Germline CDR1 reads ENHRY; CDR2 reads SYGVKD. Trimming took 2 bases from V and 1 from J; bases not matched to a gene: 6. CDR3 protein: CAISETDGTSQETQYF. CDR3 coding DNA: TGTGCCATCAGTGAGACTGATGGGACTAGCCAAGAGACCCAGTACTTC.

This chain connects TRBV28 to TRBJ2-3; D gene uncertain. The germline V gene encodes CDR1 MDHEN and CDR2 SYDVKM. The CDR3 is made up of 14 amino acids. The ends were cut back, 7 bases at V and 1 base at J, with 12 bases in the middle. As DNA, the CDR3 is TGTGCCAGCACCAAATCCCCCCGCACAGATACGCAGTATTTT. The encoded protein is CASTKSPRTDTQYF.

The chain couples TRBV14 to TRBJ2-5; TRBD2 is a possible D gene (6 bases). Trimming pared 3 bases from V and 5 bases from J, leaving 22 bases between. The V gene's germline CDR1 is SGHDN and CDR2 FVKESK. There are 17 residues in the CDR3. The CDR3 is CASSHLIAGRPSETQYF. Written as DNA, the CDR3 is TGTGCCAGCAGCCATTTAATCGCGGGACGCCCATCGGAGACCCAGTACTTC.

This clonotype was found a few times. The chain is built from TRBV20-1 and TRBJ2-3; tentatively, D is TRBD1 or TRBD2 (5 bases each). V was pared by 3 bases and J by 4 bases, with 23 bases between. CDR1 and CDR2 (germline): DFQATT, SNEGSKA (reference sequence). This CDR3 spans 17 amino acids. Here the CDR3 DNA reads TGCAGTGCTAGGGACCGCAAAAGGGCGCGAGGGGCAGATACGCAGTATTTT. It specifies CSARDRKRARGADTQYF.

V is TRBV11-2 and J is TRBJ2-2, with TRBD2 matching over 14 bases. The germline gives CDR1 SGHAT, CDR2 FQNNGV. The V gene end was trimmed by 6 bases and the J gene end by 4 bases; junction bases not matched to a gene: 13. The CDR3 is 19 amino acids. The CDR3: CASRGLAGELPRVTGELFF. CDR3 DNA: TGTGCCAGCAGGGGACTAGCGGGAGAGCTACCCCGGGTCACCGGGGAGCTGTTTTTT. The full variable domain, its missing parts supplied by reference TRBV11-2 and TRBJ2-2, is EAGVAQSPRYKIIEKRQSVAFWCNPISGHATLYWYQQILGQGPKLLIQFQNNGVVDDSQLPKDRFSAERLKGVDSTLKIQPAKLEDSAVYLCASRGLAGELPRVTGELFFGEGSRLTVL.

The V call is TRBV18, the J call TRBJ2-5, with D hard to call. Germline V CDR1 and CDR2: KGHSH, LQKENI. V dropped 3 bases and J dropped 1 base, with 15 bases sitting between them. CDR3 size: 16 residues. CDR3 DNA: TGTGCCAGCTCACCCTTTTTAGGCCAGCCCCAAGAGACCCAGTACTTC. Protein sequence: CASSPFLGQPQETQYF.

This clonotype occurred many times. The CDR3 coding sequence is TGTGCCAGCAGTGGGGGGCAGGGTCCCCTTGAAGCTTTCTTT. Amino acids: CASSGGQGPLEAFF. V gene TRBV7-9 combines with J gene TRBJ1-1; perhaps TRBD1 as D (6 bases). CDR3 length: 14 residues. V dropped 6 bases and J dropped 7 bases, with 18 bases sitting between them. In germline, CDR1 is SEHNR, CDR2 FQNEAQ (reference sequence).